Below are 22 T cell receptor beta chains sequenced from a single sample in a study of human T cells and chemical hapten exposure. Treatment: therapeutic diphenylcyclopropenone sensitization with weekly scalp DPC. Separate cDNA molecules received unique molecular identifiers, which the library attached to them. Via MiXCR, TCRdb re-called the reads, giving one row per CDR3 protein. The sample carries some 4,600 distinct CDR3 sequences, around half recorded once. The sequenced sample was whole blood, obtained before DPC sensitization or 2, 6, or about 24 weeks after (not recorded which). Receptors originate from an adult with alopecia areata. Some clones in this sample may be carry-over from other donors' samples. This table probably holds off-target reads from a library built for another chain.

The chain carries TRBV20-1 and TRBJ2-1, with D unclear. CDR3 length equals 13 residues. V lost 3 bases and J 2 bases, leaving 8 bases between the germline ends. The germline CDR1 and CDR2 sequences are DFQATT and SNEGSKA (reference sequence). In DNA, the CDR3 is TGCAGTGCTAGGGCGATAACCTACAATGAGCAGTTCTTC. Its protein product is CSARAITYNEQFF.

The chain carries TRBV2 and TRBJ2-2; the D is unclear. Between the trimmed V and J ends, which lost 5 bases and 3 bases, there was a span of 7 bases. This CDR3 spans 13 amino acids. From germline, CDR1 is SNHLY and CDR2 FYNNEI. CDR3 in amino acids: CASSSGDTGELFF. In DNA, the CDR3 is TGTGCCAGCAGTTCAGGAGACACCGGGGAGCTGTTTTTT.

The rearrangement joins TRBV10-1 to TRBJ2-7, with D perhaps matching TRBD1 (6 bases). This CDR3 region has 13 residues. V lost 4 bases and J lost 3, with 10 bases in between. CDR1 is WNHNN and CDR2 is SYGVQD in the germline V gene (reference sequence). CDR3 protein: CASSAGGLYEQYF. In DNA, the CDR3 is TGCGCCAGCAGTGCTGGGGGCCTCTACGAGCAGTACTTC.

This sequence joins TRBV11-3 and TRBJ2-1, with unresolved D. The ends were cut back, 4 bases at V and 4 bases at J, with 8 bases in the middle. This CDR3 contains 13 residues. CDR1 and CDR2 from the germline V gene are SGHNT and YENEEA. The CDR3 spells CASSYYEYNEQFF. In DNA form, the CDR3 reads TGTGCCAGCAGCTACTACGAGTACAATGAGCAGTTCTTC.

V is TRBV11-1 and J is TRBJ2-7; 7 bases are shared with TRBD2. V lost 7 bases, J lost 2 bases, and 11 bases stayed unmatched. There are 15 residues in the CDR3. Germline values: CDR1 SGHAT, CDR2 FQDESV (reference sequence). CDR3 residues: CASTRSGLVAYEQYF. The DNA of the CDR3 is TGTGCCAGCACGCGGTCCGGACTAGTCGCCTACGAGCAGTACTTC.

The rearrangement links TRBV7-2 to TRBJ2-1; TRBD2 agrees at 8 bases. CDR1 and CDR2 (germline): SGHTA, FQGNSA. V was pared by 7 bases and J by 4 bases, with 15 bases of the junction left unmatched. The CDR3 has 17 amino acids. CDR3 DNA: TGTGCCAGCACCAGACAACCCGGGAGGGCCGTTTACAATGAGCAGTTCTTC. It encodes CASTRQPGRAVYNEQFF.

This clonotype was recorded a few times. The chain joins TRBV7-6 to TRBJ2-3; D gene ambiguous. V lost 3 bases, J lost 1 base, and 8 bases lay in between. The germline gives CDR1 SGHVS, CDR2 FNYEAQ. The CDR3 covers 14 residues. CDR3 nucleotides: TGTGCCAGCAGCTTCCTCGGCGGCACAGATACGCAGTATTTT. Amino acid sequence: CASSFLGGTDTQYF.

The chain links TRBV20-1 to TRBJ2-7, with a possible D match to TRBD2 (5 bases). Germline CDR1 is DFQATT and CDR2 is SNEGSKA (reference sequence). V lost 1 base and J 4 bases, leaving 11 bases between the germline ends. This CDR3 region has 13 residues. DNA for the CDR3: TGCAGTGCTAGAGCCCCTAGCAAGTACGAGCAGTACTTC. This encodes CSARAPSKYEQYF.

Here the CDR3 reads CASSQDGAGGLLETQYF. Written as DNA, the CDR3 is TGCGCCAGCAGCCAAGATGGGGCAGGGGGCCTTTTAGAGACCCAGTACTTC. V usage is TRBV4-1 and J usage is TRBJ2-5; 8 bases map to TRBD1. The CDR3 consists of 17 residues. J gave up 4 bases and V 0 bases, and 10 bases lay outside the gene matches. Per germline, CDR1 MGHRA and CDR2 YSYEKL.

The chain carries TRBV5-6 and TRBJ2-3; D unclear. V dropped 0 bases and J dropped 7 bases, with 9 bases sitting between them. Germline values: CDR1 SGHDT, CDR2 YYEEEE. This CDR3 region has 13 residues. In DNA form, the CDR3 reads TGTGCCAGCAGCTTGGGGCAAATCAATACGCAGTATTTT. Encoded protein: CASSLGQINTQYF.

This chain links TRBV4-2 with TRBJ2-1; D possibly corresponds to TRBD2 (6 bases). V was cut by 1 base and J by 6 bases, with 10 bases left in between. This CDR3 has 14 residues. Germline loops: CDR1 LGHNA, CDR2 YNFKEQ. The CDR3 DNA follows: TGTGCCAGCAGCCAAGGCCTGGGGGGCAATGAGCAGTTCTTC. It codes for CASSQGLGGNEQFF.

The chain uses TRBV7-9 and TRBJ2-3; no clear D gene. CDR1 is SEHNR, CDR2 FQNEAQ, per germline (reference sequence). This CDR3 spans 13 amino acids. The ends were cut back, 2 bases at V and 6 bases at J, with 9 bases in the middle. Written as DNA, the CDR3 is TGTGCCAGCAGCTTACGGGTGCTCGATACGCAGTATTTT. Translating gives CASSLRVLDTQYF.

The gene calls are TRBV7-9 and TRBJ2-1; D remains ambiguous. Trimming removed 6 bases from V and 2 bases from J, with 5 bases in between. The length of the CDR3 is 12 residues. The germline gives CDR1 SEHNR, CDR2 FQNEAQ (reference sequence). CDR3 coding DNA: TGTGCCAGCAGTTCTGCCTACAATGAGCAGTTCTTC. It encodes CASSSAYNEQFF. Full variable domain (remainder filled in from reference TRBV7-9 and TRBJ2-1): DTGVSQNPRHKITKRGQNVTFRCDPISEHNRLYWYRQTLGQGPEFLTYFQNEAQLEKSRLLSDRFSAERPKGSFSTLEIQRTEQGDSAMYLCASSSAYNEQFFGPGTRLTVL.

This chain joins TRBV19 and TRBJ2-7; no reliable D call. The germline V and J ends were trimmed by 5 bases and 7 bases, with 15 bases remaining between them. The germline gives CDR1 LNHDA, CDR2 SQIVND (reference sequence). CDR3 length equals 13 residues. Written as DNA, the CDR3 is TGTGCCAGTAGTTCCCGACCGTACGGGGAGCAGTACTTC. Its translation: CASSSRPYGEQYF.

V usage is TRBV7-2 and J usage is TRBJ2-3; maybe TRBD1 (5 bases). V was pared by 2 bases and J by 1 base, with 10 bases between. CDR3 length: 15 amino acids. Germline CDR1 reads SGHTA; CDR2 reads FQGNSA. This CDR3 is CASSLFPRGTDTQYF. In nucleotides, the CDR3 is TGTGCCAGCAGCTTATTTCCCAGGGGCACAGATACGCAGTATTTT.

The chain carries TRBV7-9 and TRBJ2-3; 10 nucleotides match TRBD2. This CDR3 spans 20 amino acids. Per germline, CDR1 SEHNR and CDR2 FQNEAQ (reference sequence). Trimming took 2 bases from V and 2 from J; bases not matched to a gene: 16. The CDR3 region has the DNA TGTGCCAGCAGCTTAAGGCTCGGAGCGGGAGGGCCGATACCCACAGATACGCAGTATTTT. Translated: CASSLRLGAGGPIPTDTQYF.

This clonotype was detected a few times. The genes are TRBV10-2 and TRBJ2-7; D ambiguous. V lost 0 bases to trimming and J lost 6 bases, with 6 bases between them. The CDR3 has 12 residues. CDR1 WSHSY and CDR2 SAAADI come from the germline V gene. The CDR3 loop reads CASSESGFEQYF. CDR3 in DNA: TGCGCCAGCAGTGAGTCAGGGTTCGAGCAGTACTTC.

The chain combines TRBV20-1 with TRBJ2-5; the D is unclear. In germline, CDR1 is DFQATT, CDR2 SNEGSKA (reference sequence). The CDR3 sequence is 11 residues long. V was pared by 8 bases and J by 0 bases, with 7 bases between. CDR3 residues: CSLTYQETQYF. In DNA form, the CDR3 reads TGCAGTTTGACGTACCAAGAGACCCAGTACTTC.

J is TRBJ2-5 and V is TRBV2, with TRBD2 matching 12 bases. Trimming at V came to 11 bases and at J to 2 bases, leaving 9 bases not matched to a gene. The germline V gene encodes CDR1 SNHLY and CDR2 FYNNEI. The CDR3 loop spans 15 amino acids. For the CDR3, the DNA is TGTGCCGGGGCGACTAGCGGGGGCCCACAAGAGACCCAGTACTTC. It encodes CAGATSGGPQETQYF.

This chain joins TRBV29-1 and TRBJ2-2; D call uncertain. The CDR3 loop spans 12 amino acids. Trimming removed 1 base at V and 5 bases at J, with 5 bases between. CDR1 is SQVTM and CDR2 is ANQGSEA in the germline V gene. DNA of the CDR3: TGCAGCGTTGAAGTAGGGACCGGGGAGCTGTTTTTT. Its translation is CSVEVGTGELFF.

The J gene is TRBJ2-7, the V gene TRBV5-4; D unclear. The V end lost 4 bases, the J end lost 2 bases, and 13 bases lay between the germline ends. The germline V gene encodes CDR1 SGHNT and CDR2 YYREEE (reference sequence). This CDR3 has 14 residues. CDR3 in amino acids: CASSPTWLAYEQYF. CDR3 bases: TGTGCCAGCAGCCCTACTTGGTTAGCCTACGAGCAGTACTTC.

The genes are TRBV29-1 and TRBJ2-7; D unresolved. Trimming took off 6 bases at V and 2 bases at J, with 8 bases between the two ends. CDR3 size: 11 residues. The germline gives CDR1 SQVTM, CDR2 ANQGSEA. The CDR3 region is CSVRGPYEQYF. The CDR3, as DNA: TGCAGCGTAAGAGGTCCCTACGAGCAGTACTTC.